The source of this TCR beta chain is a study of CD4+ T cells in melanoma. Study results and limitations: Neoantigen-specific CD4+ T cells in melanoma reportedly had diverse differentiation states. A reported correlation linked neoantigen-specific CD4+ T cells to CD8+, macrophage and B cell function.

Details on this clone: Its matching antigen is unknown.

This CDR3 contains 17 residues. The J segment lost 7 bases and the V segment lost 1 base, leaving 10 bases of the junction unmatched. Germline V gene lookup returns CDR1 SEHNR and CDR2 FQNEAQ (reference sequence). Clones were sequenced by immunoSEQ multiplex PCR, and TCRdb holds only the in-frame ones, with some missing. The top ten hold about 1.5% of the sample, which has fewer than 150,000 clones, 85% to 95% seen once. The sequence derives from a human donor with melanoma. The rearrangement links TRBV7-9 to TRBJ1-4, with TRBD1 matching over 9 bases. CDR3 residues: CASSLGLTGGDREKLFF. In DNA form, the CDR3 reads TGTGCCAGCAGCTTAGGTCTCACAGGGGGCGATCGTGAAAAACTGTTTTTT.